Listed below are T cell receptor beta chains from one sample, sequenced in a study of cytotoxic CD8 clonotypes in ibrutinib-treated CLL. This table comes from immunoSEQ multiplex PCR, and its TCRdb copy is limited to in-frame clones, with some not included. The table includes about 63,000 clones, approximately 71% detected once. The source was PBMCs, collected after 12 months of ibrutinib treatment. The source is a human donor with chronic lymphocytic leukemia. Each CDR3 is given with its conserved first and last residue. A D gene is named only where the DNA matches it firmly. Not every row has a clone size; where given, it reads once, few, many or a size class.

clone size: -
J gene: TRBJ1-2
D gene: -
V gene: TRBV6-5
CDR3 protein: CASRNDGNYGYTF
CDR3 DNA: TGTGCCAGCAGAAATGACGGCAACTATGGCTACACCTTC

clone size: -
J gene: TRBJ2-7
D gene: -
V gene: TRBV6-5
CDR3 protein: CASSYGAGYEQYF
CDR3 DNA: TGTGCCAGCAGTTACGGCGCCGGATACGAGCAGTACTTC

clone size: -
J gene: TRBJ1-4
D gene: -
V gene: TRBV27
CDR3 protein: CASSLSWGFGEKLFF
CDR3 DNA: TGTGCCAGCAGTTTATCATGGGGGTTTGGTGAAAAACTGTTTTTT

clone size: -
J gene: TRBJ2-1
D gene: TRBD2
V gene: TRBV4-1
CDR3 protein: CASSQVPSGPQGSYNEQFF
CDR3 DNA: TGCGCCAGCAGCCAAGTACCTAGCGGACCCCAGGGCTCCTACAATGAGCAGTTCTTC

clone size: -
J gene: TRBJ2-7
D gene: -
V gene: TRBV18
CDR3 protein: CASSTMGSSYEQYF
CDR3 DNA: TGTGCCAGCTCCACAATGGGGAGCTCCTACGAGCAGTACTTC

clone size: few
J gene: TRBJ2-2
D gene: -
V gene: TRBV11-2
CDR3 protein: CASSLRSLLDGGELFF
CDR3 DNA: TGTGCCAGCAGCTTACGGAGTCTGCTAGACGGCGGGGAGCTGTTTTTT

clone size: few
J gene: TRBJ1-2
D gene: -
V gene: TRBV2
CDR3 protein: CASSVNYGYTF
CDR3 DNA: TGTGCCAGCAGTGTCAACTATGGCTACACCTTC

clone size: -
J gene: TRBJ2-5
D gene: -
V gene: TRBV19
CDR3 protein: CASSGGAGEETQYF
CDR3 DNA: TGTGCCAGTAGCGGTGGGGCAGGGGAAGAGACCCAGTACTTC

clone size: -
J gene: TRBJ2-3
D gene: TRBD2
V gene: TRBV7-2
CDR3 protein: CASSFAPGLASSTDTQYF
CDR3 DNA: TGTGCCAGCAGCTTCGCCCCGGGACTAGCGAGTAGCACAGATACGCAGTATTTT

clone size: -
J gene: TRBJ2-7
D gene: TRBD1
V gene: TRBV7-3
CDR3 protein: CASSPSGQGAYEQYF
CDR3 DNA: TGTGCCAGCAGCCCCAGCGGACAGGGGGCCTACGAGCAGTACTTC

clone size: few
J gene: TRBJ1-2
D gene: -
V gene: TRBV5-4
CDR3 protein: CASSLERTGRGYTF
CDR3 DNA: TGTGCCAGCAGCTTGGAGCGGACGGGACGAGGCTACACCTTC

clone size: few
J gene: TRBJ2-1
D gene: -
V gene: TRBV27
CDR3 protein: CASSLSPRPGLRSYNEQFF
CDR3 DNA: TGTGCCAGCAGTTTATCGCCGCGGCCGGGACTCCGCTCCTACAATGAGCAGTTCTTC

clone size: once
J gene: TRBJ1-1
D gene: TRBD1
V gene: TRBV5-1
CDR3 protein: CASSLVQGTTEAFF
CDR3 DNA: TGCGCCAGCAGCTTGGTACAGGGGACCACTGAAGCTTTCTTT

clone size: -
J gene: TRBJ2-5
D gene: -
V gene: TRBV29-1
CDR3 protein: CSVAANTPETQYF
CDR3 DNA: TGCAGCGTTGCTGCCAATACACCAGAGACCCAGTACTTC

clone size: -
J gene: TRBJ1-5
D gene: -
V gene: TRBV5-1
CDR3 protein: CASSFRGGPNEPQHF
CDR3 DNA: TGCGCCAGCAGCTTCAGGGGAGGGCCCAATGAGCCCCAGCATTTT

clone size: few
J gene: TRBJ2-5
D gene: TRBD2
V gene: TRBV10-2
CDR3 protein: CASRGEGLAFETQYF
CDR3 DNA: TGCGCCAGCAGAGGGGAGGGGCTAGCGTTCGAGACCCAGTACTTC

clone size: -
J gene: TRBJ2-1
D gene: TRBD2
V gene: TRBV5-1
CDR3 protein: CASRLAGVVEQFF
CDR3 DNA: TGCGCCAGCAGGCTAGCGGGAGTAGTTGAGCAGTTCTTC

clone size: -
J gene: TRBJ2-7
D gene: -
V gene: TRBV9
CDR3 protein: CASSVVPQPEYEQYF
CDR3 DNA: TGTGCCAGCAGCGTAGTACCCCAACCCGAATACGAGCAGTACTTC

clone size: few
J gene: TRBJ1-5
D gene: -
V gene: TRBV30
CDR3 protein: CAWSVPGGQPQHF
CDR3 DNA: TGTGCCTGGAGTGTACCGGGGGGACAGCCCCAGCATTTT

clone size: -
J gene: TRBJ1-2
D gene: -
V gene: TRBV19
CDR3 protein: CATAGHSRGNYGYTF
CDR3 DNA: TGTGCCACAGCGGGACACTCGAGGGGAAACTATGGCTACACCTTC

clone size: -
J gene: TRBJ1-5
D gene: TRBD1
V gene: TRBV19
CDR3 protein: CASSKPTGGVRNQPQHF
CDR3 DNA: TGTGCCAGTAGTAAACCGACAGGGGGCGTTAGGAATCAGCCCCAGCATTTT

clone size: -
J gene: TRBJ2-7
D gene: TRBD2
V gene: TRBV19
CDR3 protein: CASSMRVPAGGISYEQYF
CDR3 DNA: TGTGCCAGTAGTATGAGAGTTCCAGCGGGAGGGATATCCTACGAGCAGTACTTC

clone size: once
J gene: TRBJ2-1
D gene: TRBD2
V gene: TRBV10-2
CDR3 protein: CASSEFNSGRAFNEQFF
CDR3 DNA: TGCGCCAGCAGTGAGTTTAACAGCGGGAGGGCCTTCAATGAGCAGTTCTTC

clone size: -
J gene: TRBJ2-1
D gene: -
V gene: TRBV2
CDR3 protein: CASSEVGADEQFF
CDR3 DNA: TGTGCCAGCAGTGAAGTAGGAGCGGATGAGCAGTTCTTC

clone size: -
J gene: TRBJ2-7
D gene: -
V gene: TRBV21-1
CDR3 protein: CASSKMDAGLNVYEQYF
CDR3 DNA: TGTGCCAGCAGCAAAATGGATGCGGGGTTAAACGTCTACGAGCAGTACTTC